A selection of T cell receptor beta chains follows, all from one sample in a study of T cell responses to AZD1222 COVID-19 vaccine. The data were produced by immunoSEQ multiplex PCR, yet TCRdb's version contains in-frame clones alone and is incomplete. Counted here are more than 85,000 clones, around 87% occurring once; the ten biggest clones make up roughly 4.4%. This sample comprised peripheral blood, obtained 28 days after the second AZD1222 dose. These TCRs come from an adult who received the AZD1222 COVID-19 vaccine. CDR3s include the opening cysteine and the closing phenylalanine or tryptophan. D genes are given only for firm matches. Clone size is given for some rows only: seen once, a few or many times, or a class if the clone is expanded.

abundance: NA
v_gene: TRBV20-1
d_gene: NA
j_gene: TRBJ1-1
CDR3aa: CSASSPRGFNTEAFF
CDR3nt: TGCAGTGCTAGTAGTCCTAGGGGGTTTAACACTGAAGCTTTCTTT

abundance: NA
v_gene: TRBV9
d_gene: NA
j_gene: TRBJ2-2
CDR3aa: CASSPRATGELFF
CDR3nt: TGTGCCAGCAGCCCCAGAGCCACCGGGGAGCTGTTTTTT

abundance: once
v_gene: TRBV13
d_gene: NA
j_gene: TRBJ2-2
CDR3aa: CASRAGGGDTGELFF
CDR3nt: TGTGCCAGCAGAGCTGGGGGGGGCGACACCGGGGAGCTGTTTTTT

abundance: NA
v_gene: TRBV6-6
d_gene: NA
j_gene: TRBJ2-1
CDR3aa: CASSSFLIFGDNEQFF
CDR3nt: TGTGCCAGCAGTTCCTTCCTTATATTCGGGGACAATGAGCAGTTCTTC

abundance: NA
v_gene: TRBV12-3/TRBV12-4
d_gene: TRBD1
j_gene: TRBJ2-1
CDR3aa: CASSTTGVYEQFF
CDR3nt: TGTGCCAGCAGTACTACAGGGGTCTATGAGCAGTTCTTC

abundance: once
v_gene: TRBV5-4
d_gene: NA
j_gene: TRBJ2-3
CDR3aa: CASSETGADTQYF
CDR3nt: TGTGCCAGCAGCGAGACAGGAGCCGATACGCAGTATTTT

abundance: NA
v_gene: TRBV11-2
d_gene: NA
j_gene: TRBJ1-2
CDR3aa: CASTISRGLNYGYTF
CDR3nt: TGTGCCAGCACCATTAGTAGGGGTTTAAACTATGGCTACACCTTC

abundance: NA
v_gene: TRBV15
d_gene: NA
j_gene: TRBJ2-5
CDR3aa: CATSTRASVQETQYF
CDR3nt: TGTGCCACCAGCACGAGGGCTAGCGTCCAAGAGACCCAGTACTTC

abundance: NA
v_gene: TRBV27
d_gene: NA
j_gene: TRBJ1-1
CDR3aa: CASSLSLVGEAFF
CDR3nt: TGTGCCAGCAGTTTATCATTGGTCGGTGAAGCTTTCTTT

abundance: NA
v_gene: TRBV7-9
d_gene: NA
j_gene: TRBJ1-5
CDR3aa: CASTRGDSNQPQHF
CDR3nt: TGTGCCAGCACCCGAGGGGATAGCAATCAGCCCCAGCATTTT

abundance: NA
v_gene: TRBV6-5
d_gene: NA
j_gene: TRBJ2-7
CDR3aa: CASSYGQGVLYEQYF
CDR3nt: TGTGCCAGCAGTTATGGGCAGGGCGTGTTGTACGAGCAGTACTTC

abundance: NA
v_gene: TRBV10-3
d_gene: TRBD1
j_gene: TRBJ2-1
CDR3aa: CAISARQGRVNEQFF
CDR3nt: TGTGCCATCAGTGCGAGACAGGGAAGGGTAAATGAGCAGTTCTTC

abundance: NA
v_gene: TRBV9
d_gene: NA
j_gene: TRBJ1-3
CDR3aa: CASSTLTGFSGNTIYF
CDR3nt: TGTGCCAGCAGCACCTTAACAGGGTTCTCTGGAAACACCATATATTTT

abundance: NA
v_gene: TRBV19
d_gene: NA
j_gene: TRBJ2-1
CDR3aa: CASSGQGRAYNEQFF
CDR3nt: TGTGCCAGTAGTGGGCAGGGTCGGGCCTACAATGAGCAGTTCTTC

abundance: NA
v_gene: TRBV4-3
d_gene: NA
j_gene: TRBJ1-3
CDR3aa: CASSPNLYGNTIYF
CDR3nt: TGCGCCAGCAGCCCCAACCTTTATGGAAACACCATATATTTT

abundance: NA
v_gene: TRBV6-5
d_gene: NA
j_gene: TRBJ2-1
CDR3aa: CASSQPPGRNNEQFF
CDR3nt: TGTGCCAGCAGCCAGCCCCCGGGCAGGAACAATGAGCAGTTCTTC

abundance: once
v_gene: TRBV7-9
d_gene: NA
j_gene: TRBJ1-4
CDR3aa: CASSLEQTEKLFF
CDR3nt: TGTGCCAGCAGCTTAGAACAGACCGAAAAACTGTTTTTT

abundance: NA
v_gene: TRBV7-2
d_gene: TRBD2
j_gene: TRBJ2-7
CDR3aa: CASSLGGDDTEQYF
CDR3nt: TGTGCCAGCAGCTTGGGGGGGGACGATACCGAGCAGTACTTC

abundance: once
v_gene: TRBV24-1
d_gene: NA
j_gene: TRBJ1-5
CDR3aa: CATSDSTRDGSSPQHF
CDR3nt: TGTGCCACCAGTGATTCCACCCGGGACGGTTCGTCGCCCCAGCATTTT

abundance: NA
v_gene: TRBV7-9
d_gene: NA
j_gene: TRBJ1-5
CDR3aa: CASSLAGGPNQPQHF
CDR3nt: TGTGCCAGCAGCTTAGCCGGGGGGCCCAATCAGCCCCAGCATTTT

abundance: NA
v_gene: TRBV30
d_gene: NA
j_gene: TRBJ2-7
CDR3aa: CARGQGVGYEQYF
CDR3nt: TGTGCCCGAGGGCAGGGCGTAGGCTACGAGCAGTACTTC

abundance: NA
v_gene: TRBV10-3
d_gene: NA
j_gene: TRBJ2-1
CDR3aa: CAITGAVEGEQFF
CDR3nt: TGTGCCATCACGGGGGCCGTTGAGGGTGAGCAGTTCTTC

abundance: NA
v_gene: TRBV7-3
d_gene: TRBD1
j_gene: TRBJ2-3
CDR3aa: CASSQGQLNTDTQYF
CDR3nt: TGTGCCAGCAGCCAGGGACAGTTAAACACAGATACGCAGTATTTT

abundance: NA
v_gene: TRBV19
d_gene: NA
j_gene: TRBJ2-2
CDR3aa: CASSTSGVPTGELFF
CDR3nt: TGTGCCAGTAGTACTTCAGGGGTTCCCACCGGGGAGCTGTTTTTT

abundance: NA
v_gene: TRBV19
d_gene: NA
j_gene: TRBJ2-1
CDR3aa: CASSIGQNSYNEQFF
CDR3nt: TGTGCCAGTAGTATCGGGCAGAACTCCTACAATGAGCAGTTCTTC

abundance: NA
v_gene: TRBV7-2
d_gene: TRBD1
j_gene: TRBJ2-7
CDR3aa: CASTLGTASYEQYF
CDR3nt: TGTGCCAGCACCTTGGGGACAGCCTCCTACGAGCAGTACTTC

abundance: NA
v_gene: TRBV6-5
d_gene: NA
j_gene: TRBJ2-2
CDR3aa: CASRDREGAGELFF
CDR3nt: TGTGCCAGCAGAGACAGGGAGGGGGCCGGGGAGCTGTTTTTT

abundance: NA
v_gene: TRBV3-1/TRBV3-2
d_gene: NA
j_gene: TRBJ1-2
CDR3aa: CASSPPGAGYGYTF
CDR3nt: TGTGCCAGCAGTCCCCCAGGGGCTGGCTATGGCTACACCTTC

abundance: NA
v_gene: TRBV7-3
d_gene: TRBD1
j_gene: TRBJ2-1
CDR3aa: CASSPAGTGAYNEQFF
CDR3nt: TGTGCCAGCAGCCCCGCCGGGACAGGGGCCTACAATGAGCAGTTCTTC

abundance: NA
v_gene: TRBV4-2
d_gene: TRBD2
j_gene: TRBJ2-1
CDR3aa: CASSQDPGLAGFSYNEQFF
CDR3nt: TGTGCCAGCAGCCAAGATCCGGGACTAGCGGGGTTCTCCTACAATGAGCAGTTCTTC

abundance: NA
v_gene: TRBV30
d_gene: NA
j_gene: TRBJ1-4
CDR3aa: CAWSVLGPGKLFF
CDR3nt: TGTGCCTGGAGTGTACTTGGGCCAGGCAAACTGTTTTTT

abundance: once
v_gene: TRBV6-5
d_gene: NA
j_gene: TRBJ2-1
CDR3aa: CASSYAGVPYNEQFF
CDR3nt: TGTGCCAGCAGTTACGCGGGCGTTCCATACAATGAGCAGTTCTTC

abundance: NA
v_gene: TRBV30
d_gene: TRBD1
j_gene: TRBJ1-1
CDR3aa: CAWSSGTGVWGTEAFF
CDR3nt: TGTGCCTGGAGTAGCGGGACAGGGGTGTGGGGCACTGAAGCTTTCTTT

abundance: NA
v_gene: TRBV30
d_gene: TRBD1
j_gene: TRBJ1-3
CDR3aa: CAWSQGAEGNTIYF
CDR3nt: TGTGCCTGGTCACAGGGGGCGGAAGGAAACACCATATATTTT

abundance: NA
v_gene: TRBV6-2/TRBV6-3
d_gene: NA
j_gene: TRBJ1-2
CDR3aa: CASSSRVRGVYGYTF
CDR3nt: TGTGCCAGCAGTTCGCGAGTAAGGGGCGTCTATGGCTACACCTTC

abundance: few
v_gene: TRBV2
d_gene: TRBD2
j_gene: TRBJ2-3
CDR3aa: CASSEMGTSGGARTDTQYF
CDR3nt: TGTGCCAGCAGTGAAATGGGAACTAGCGGGGGGGCTAGAACAGATACGCAGTATTTT

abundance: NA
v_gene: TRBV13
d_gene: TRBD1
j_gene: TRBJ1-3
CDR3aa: CASSFSGQGERNTIYF
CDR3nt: TGTGCCAGCAGCTTCTCGGGACAGGGTGAAAGGAACACCATATATTTT

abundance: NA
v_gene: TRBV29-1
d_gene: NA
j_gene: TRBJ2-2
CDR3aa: CSAGAVGPAGELFF
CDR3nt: TGCAGCGCTGGAGCAGTGGGGCCAGCCGGGGAGCTGTTTTTT

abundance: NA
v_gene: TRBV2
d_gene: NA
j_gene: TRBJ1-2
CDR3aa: CASTLGGVNTF
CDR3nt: TGTGCCAGCACTCTGGGGGGTGTAAACACCTTC

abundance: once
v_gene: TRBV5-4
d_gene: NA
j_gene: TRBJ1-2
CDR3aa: CASRQDSLNYGYTF
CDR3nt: TGTGCCAGCAGACAGGACAGCCTTAACTATGGCTACACCTTC